The clone carrying this TCR beta chain showed up just a few times. The CDR3 is 15 amino acids. The junction had 8 bases not matched to a gene; V was cut back by 5 bases and J by 6 bases. Per the germline V gene, CDR1 is LNHDA and CDR2 is SQIVND (reference sequence). The data are from a study of PD-1 blockade in classical Hodgkin lymphoma. Each patient experienced a relapse that followed autologous stem cell transplantation, and brentuximab vedotin exposure varied. Measured with immunoSEQ multiplex PCR; TCRdb has only the in-frame clones, and not every one. Seen here are about 14,000 clones, about 83% observed once, and the top ten hold 20% to 25%.

Material: peripheral blood mononuclear cells (PBMCs), obtained at baseline. This chain uses TRBV19 with TRBJ1-4; TRBD1 aligns across 8 bases. The source is a human donor with classical Hodgkin lymphoma. In DNA form, the CDR3 reads TGTGCCAGTAGTCCCGGACAGGGTCGGCATGAAAAACTGTTTTTT. It is translated as CASSPGQGRHEKLFF.